Shown below are 9 T cell receptor beta chains from a single sample sequenced in a study of shared clonotypes between healthy human individuals. Clones were read by immunoSEQ multiplex PCR, and TCRdb kept only the in-frame ones, dropping some. The repertoire holds 2 million to 2.5 million clones, with almost 96% as singletons. Sequenced input: naive CD4+ T cells sorted from blood. Regarding subset: CD45RA+ positively selected. All receptors come from a man younger than 35 in good health.

The gene calls are TRBV5-5 and TRBJ1-3, with unresolved D. V was cut by 2 bases and J by 2 bases, with 8 bases left in between. CDR1 SGHKS and CDR2 YYEKEE come from the germline V gene (reference sequence). The CDR3 totals 14 residues. CDR3 nucleotide sequence: TGTGCCAGCAGCTTAACCGGCACTGGAAACACCATATATTTT. Residues: CASSLTGTGNTIYF. The full variable domain, completed using reference TRBV5-5 and TRBJ1-3, is DAGVTQSPTHLIKTRGQQVTLRCSPISGHKSVSWYQQVLGQGPQFIFQYYEKEERGRGNFPDRFSARQFPNYSSELNVNALLLGDSALYLCASSLTGTGNTIYFGEGSWLTVV.

J is TRBJ1-2 and V is TRBV5-6, with TRBD1 matching 9 bases. The V gene's germline CDR1 is SGHDT and CDR2 YYEEEE. With V trimmed by 0 bases and J by 7 bases, 4 bases remained unmatched. This CDR3 is built from 14 residues. The CDR3 DNA follows: TGTGCCAGCAGCTTGGAACAGGGGGCCTCTGGCTACACCTTC. It translates to CASSLEQGASGYTF.

This chain connects TRBV14 to TRBJ2-7, with unresolved D. Germline-derived CDR1 and CDR2 are SGHDN and FVKESK. V shed 3 bases and J shed 9 bases, with 12 bases lying between them. CDR3 length equals 12 residues. CDR3 loop: CASSHQTARQYF. The CDR3 region has the DNA TGTGCCAGCAGCCACCAAACGGCTCGGCAGTACTTC.

The rearrangement joins TRBV28 to TRBJ1-1, with D perhaps TRBD1 (6 bases). V shed 6 bases and J shed 2 bases, with 13 bases lying between them. The CDR3 is 14 residues long. Germline V gives CDR1 MDHEN, CDR2 SYDVKM. In DNA, the CDR3 is TGTGCCAGCAGGTTGTACAGGGTTAACACTGAAGCTTTCTTT. The encoded protein is CASRLYRVNTEAFF.

The genes are TRBV2 and TRBJ2-1; the match to TRBD1 covers 7 bases. Germline trimming cut 6 bases from V and 4 bases from J; bases unmatched to any gene: 9. This CDR3 region has 15 residues. CDR1 is SNHLY and CDR2 is FYNNEI in the germline V gene. As DNA, the CDR3 is TGTGCCAGCAGGGCCGGGACAGCGAAATACAATGAGCAGTTCTTC. It is translated as CASRAGTAKYNEQFF. The whole variable domain, filled in from reference TRBV2 and TRBJ2-1, reads EPEVTQTPSHQVTQMGQEVILRCVPISNHLYFYWYRQILGQKVEFLVSFYNNEISEKSEIFDDQFSVERPDGSNFTLKIRSTKLEDSAMYFCASRAGTAKYNEQFFGPGTRLTVL.

The chain carries TRBV28 and TRBJ1-2; 8 bases align to TRBD1. From germline, CDR1 is MDHEN and CDR2 SYDVKM. This CDR3 region has 17 residues. V was pared by 1 base and J by 4 bases, with 11 bases of the junction left unmatched. The CDR3 loop reads CASSLSARGQVGYGYTF. The CDR3 DNA is TGTGCCAGCAGTTTATCTGCCAGGGGGCAGGTAGGCTATGGCTACACCTTC.

The rearrangement links TRBV5-5 to TRBJ2-1; 7 bases are shared with TRBD1. After removal of 4 bases from V and 2 bases from J, the junction contained 6 bases not matched to a gene. The CDR3 consists of 15 residues. CDR1 and CDR2 from the germline V gene are SGHKS and YYEKEE (reference sequence). The chain's CDR3 is CASSPPGTAYNEQFF. In DNA form, the CDR3 reads TGTGCCAGCAGCCCCCCAGGGACAGCCTACAATGAGCAGTTCTTC.

The rearrangement joins TRBV6-1 to TRBJ1-5; D not certain. There are 14 residues in the CDR3. CDR1 and CDR2 from the germline V gene are MNHNS and SASEGT. V was clipped by 7 bases and J by 1 base, with 11 bases between them. As DNA, the CDR3 is TGTGCCAGCAATAACTCCCCGAGCAATCAGCCCCAGCATTTT. This encodes CASNNSPSNQPQHF.

V usage is TRBV7-2 and J usage is TRBJ1-1; D is ambiguous. Germline-derived CDR1 and CDR2 are SGHTA and FQGNSA. The CDR3 is 13 amino acids. Trimming stripped 5 bases from V and 1 base from J, with 8 bases between. Here the CDR3 reads CASSPEPNTEAFF. In nucleotides, the CDR3 is TGTGCCAGCAGCCCAGAGCCGAACACTGAAGCTTTCTTT.